These T cell receptor beta chains were read from a single sample in a study of somatic mutations in cytotoxic T cells in rheumatoid arthritis. TCRdb's copy holds only in-frame clones and misses some; the assay was immunoSEQ multiplex PCR. The table shows about 25,000 clones, with just under 75% occurring only once. The sample taken for sequencing was CD8+ T cells sorted from blood. These receptors came from a woman between 18 and 29 years old in good health. Both conserved end residues are trimmed from each CDR3. Each record gives: V gene, J gene, CDR3 protein.

TRBV28	TRBJ1-2	ASSLSGPNYGYT
TRBV9	TRBJ2-1	ASSEDARGNNEQF
TRBV10-1	TRBJ1-1	ASSLRVEDTEAF
TRBV19	TRBJ1-1	ASSIDPGSNTEAF
TRBV7-2	TRBJ2-3	ASRETSGGADTQY
TRBV27	TRBJ1-2	ASSGSGLGYT
TRBV7-9	TRBJ2-3	ASSLWLASGLEGQY
TRBV5-5	TRBJ2-7	ASSSGQGIDEQY
TRBV28	TRBJ2-5	ASSWGDDREETQY
TRBV28	TRBJ2-6	ASSGGRISGANVLT
TRBV4-1	TRBJ1-1	ASSQDVAGRSEAF
TRBV30	TRBJ1-1	AGGPNTEAF
TRBV10-3	TRBJ2-3	AISTTGGASMGDTQY
TRBV28	TRBJ1-5	ASSRNQPQH
TRBV19	TRBJ1-5	ASKDWGYEPQH
TRBV15	TRBJ1-1	ATSNRGLMLAEAF
TRBV25-1	TRBJ2-3	ASSEYGGAAY
TRBV4-1	TRBJ2-7	ASSQTDPSYEQY
TRBV2	TRBJ2-7	ASSGPYEQY
TRBV27	TRBJ1-1	ASSLAGGNTEAF
TRBV2	TRBJ2-2	ASSDGAKAPGELF
TRBV7-9	TRBJ2-3	ASSVTMDRRGGADTQY
TRBV29-1	TRBJ2-7	SVEEAGGRSYEQY
TRBV2	TRBJ2-5	ASTPTSGGLGTQY
TRBV7-6	TRBJ2-5	ASSSNLPGLAAQETQY
TRBV30	NA	AWSITGNSYEQY
TRBV7-2	TRBJ1-3	ASSRRDTSGNTIY
TRBV27	TRBJ2-3	ASSLAGERTDTQY
TRBV5-5	TRBJ2-3	ASRRTSGGITDTQY
TRBV7-9	TRBJ2-2	ASSLDGGTGELF
TRBV6-5	TRBJ1-2	ASSYLHRDHGYT
TRBV7-9	TRBJ2-1	ASSFPTETLSPYNEQF
TRBV9	TRBJ1-1	ASSITGEGVTEAF
TRBV9	TRBJ1-1	ASSAEGGLNTEAF
TRBV15	TRBJ1-5	ATSRDREQPQH
TRBV9	TRBJ2-7	ASSVEGGVSAYEQY
TRBV7-8	TRBJ2-1	ASSLALGRGKNFDEQF
TRBV28	TRBJ1-1	ASSLVGQAVEAF